The 9 T cell receptor beta chains below come from one sample, sequenced in a study of Tregs in tolerant kidney transplant recipients. Generated by immunoSEQ multiplex PCR, the TCRdb table keeps only in-frame clones and is missing some. The sample has tens of thousands of clones. The material sequenced was CD4+ T cells from blood, taken before the transplant. The receptors originated from a human donor who received a combined kidney and bone marrow transplant.

The CDR3 DNA, read in part, is TGTGCCAGCTCACCACCCCCGACTAATGAAAAA. Translated, it gives CASSPPPTNEK. The full CDR3 sequence reads CASSPPPTNEKLFF. The genes are TRBV18 and TRBJ1-4, with D hard to call. The CDR3 extends 3 residues past the end of the read, so its final part is completed from the germline J gene. V shed 0 bases and J shed 2 bases, with 4 bases lying between them. The CDR3 sequence is 14 residues long. Germline values: CDR1 KGHSH, CDR2 LQKENI.

On this clone: The read falls 3 residues short of the CDR3 end, and the missing part is taken from the germline J gene. The rearrangement links TRBV2 to TRBJ1-6; weak D call: TRBD1 (5 bases). V shed 6 bases and J shed 12 bases, with 15 bases lying between them. The CDR3 covers 13 residues. Germline assignment: CDR1 SNHLY and CDR2 FYNNEI. The CDR3 protein is CASSVRTMEPLHF. Incomplete CDR3 DNA: TGTGCCAGCAGCGTACGGACAATGGAACCC.

On this clone itself: The read halts 3 residues ahead of the CDR3 end, with the missing end drawn from the germline J gene. The chain recombines TRBV19 with TRBJ1-5, with 8 bases lining up with TRBD1. With V trimmed by 3 bases and J by 9 bases, 10 bases remained unmatched. Germline CDR1 LNHDA, CDR2 SQIVND (reference sequence). The CDR3 is 15 residues long. The CDR3: CASSILTGEVLPQHF. The covered CDR3 bases are TGTGCCAGTAGTATCTTGACAGGGGAAGTCCTGCCC.

Details on this clone: Read coverage stops 3 residues before the CDR3 terminus; the germline J gene supplies the remainder. V and J are TRBV20-1 and TRBJ2-3; 11 bases match TRBD2. The CDR3 is made up of 15 amino acids. The J segment lost 3 bases and the V segment lost 6 bases, leaving 8 bases of the junction unmatched. Germline V gene data show CDR1 as DFQATT and CDR2 as SNEGSKA (reference sequence). The sequenced part of the CDR3 DNA is TGCAGTGCCCTAGGGGGACTAGCGGAAACAGATACG. Translating it yields CSALGGLAETDT. The full CDR3 reads CSALGGLAETDTQYF.

Remarks on this clone: The read halts 3 residues ahead of the CDR3 end, with the missing end drawn from the germline J gene. V gene TRBV19 combines with J gene TRBJ1-6, with TRBD1 matching 7 bases. Trimming cost V 4 bases and J 11 bases; bases outside gene matches: 11. CDR3 length: 15 amino acids. Per the germline V gene, CDR1 is LNHDA and CDR2 is SQIVND (reference sequence). The CDR3 here is CASSSRDSPITPLHF. Partial CDR3 DNA: TGTGCCAGTAGTAGCCGGGACAGCCCTATAACACCC.

As concerns this clone: The CDR3 end lies 3 residues beyond the end of the read and is filled in from the germline J gene. The chain combines TRBV18 with TRBJ1-2, with a tentative D call TRBD1 (6 bases). The ends were cut back, 5 bases at V and 0 bases at J, with 19 bases in the middle. The CDR3 length is 17 residues. Germline loops: CDR1 KGHSH, CDR2 LQKENI. The CDR3 loop is CASSSWAGTHTNYGYTF. CDR3 DNA, as far as it was read: TGTGCCAGCTCAAGTTGGGCCGGGACACACACTAACTATGGC.

Regarding this clone: Read coverage stops 3 residues before the CDR3 terminus; the germline J gene supplies the remainder. V usage is TRBV13 and J usage is TRBJ2-7; weak D call: TRBD1 (5 bases). Trimming pared 6 bases from V and 1 base from J, leaving 10 bases between. Germline assignment: CDR1 PRHDT and CDR2 FYEKMQ (reference sequence). The CDR3 has 13 residues. The CDR3 spells CASSSRVSYEQYF. The sequenced CDR3 bases are TGTGCCAGCAGTTCCAGGGTGTCCTACGAG.

Worth noting for this clone: The missing CDR3 end, 3 residues past where the read stops, is filled in from the germline J gene. The chain carries TRBV18 and TRBJ2-1; D remains ambiguous. Germline assignment: CDR1 KGHSH and CDR2 LQKENI. This CDR3 spans 15 amino acids. V shed 0 bases and J shed 8 bases, with 14 bases lying between them. This CDR3 is CASSPPQSGSDEQFF. CDR3 DNA (partial): TGTGCCAGCTCACCACCACAGAGTGGGTCGGATGAG.

CDR3 DNA (partial): TGTGCCTGGAGGGCTAGCGGGAGTAACGAG. Its protein is CAWRASGSNE. The whole CDR3 sequence reads CAWRASGSNEQYF. V is TRBV30 and J is TRBJ2-7; the match to TRBD2 covers 10 bases. The read finishes 3 residues shy of the CDR3 end, and the germline J gene is used to complete it. The V gene end was trimmed by 3 bases and the J gene end by 5 bases; junction bases not matched to a gene: 4. CDR3 length: 13 amino acids. Germline-derived CDR1 and CDR2 are GTSNPN and SVGIG (reference sequence).